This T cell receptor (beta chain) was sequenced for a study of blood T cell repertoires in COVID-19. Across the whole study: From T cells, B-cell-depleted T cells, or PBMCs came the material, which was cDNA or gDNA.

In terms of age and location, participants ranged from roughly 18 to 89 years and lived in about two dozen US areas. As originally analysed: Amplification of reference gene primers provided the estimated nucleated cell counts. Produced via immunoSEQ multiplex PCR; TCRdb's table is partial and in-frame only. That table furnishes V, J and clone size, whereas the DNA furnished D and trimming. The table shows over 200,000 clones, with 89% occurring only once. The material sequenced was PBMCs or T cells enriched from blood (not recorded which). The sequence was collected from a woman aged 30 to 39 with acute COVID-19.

The CDR3 here is CASSRTGVYTDTQYF. CDR3 nucleotide sequence: TGTGCCAGCAGCCGTACAGGGGTGTACACAGATACGCAGTATTTT. The chain employs TRBV3-1 (or the pseudogene TRBV3-2) and TRBJ2-3, with 7 bases that match TRBD1. The CDR3 totals 15 residues. Trimming removed 4 bases from V and 2 bases from J; junction bases left unmatched: 6. CDR1 LGHDT and CDR2 YNNKEL come from the germline V gene (reference sequence).